This paragraph reports one TCR beta chain. The target antigen is unknown. This specimen comes from a study of blood T cells in healthy people across ages. A second roughly 7 to 11 cycle PCR used barcoded and J-beta primers. A single record per CDR3 protein comes from TCRdb applying MiXCR to the 5' RACE reads. Among around 750,000 distinct CDR3 sequences listed, 53% were seen once. Whole-study findings and limits: Getting older went along with TCR beta diversity per million T cells dropping roughly linearly. CMV infection status of these donors was not known.

V shed 5 bases and J 3 bases; nucleotides not matched to a gene: 6. The CDR3 totals 16 residues. Germline lookup yields CDR1 SEHNR and CDR2 FQNEAQ (reference sequence). The receptor comes from a man older than 75 in good health. The chain recombines TRBV7-9 with TRBJ1-4; the match to TRBD1 covers 10 bases. Specimen: blood. The CDR3 DNA sequence: TGTGCCAGCAGCCCCGGGACAGGGGCTGCTAATGAAAAACTGTTTTTT. Protein: CASSPGTGAANEKLFF.